Sequencing of this T cell receptor (beta chain) was carried out in a study of cytomegalovirus exposure and HLA in healthy donors. Study findings and constraints: When a later analysis compared HLA-associated TCR beta chains with equally common others, the HLA-associated chains turned out to be more clonally expanded and to have lower generation probabilities. No immune exposure information besides CMV serostatus was available.

Germline V gene data show CDR1 as SGHRS and CDR2 as YFSETQ. V lost 0 bases to trimming and J lost 4 bases; unmatched junction nucleotides: 7. The CDR3 runs to 17 residues. Note on this clone: What it binds is unknown.

Donors in the study were healthy people who gave bone marrow. Donors were nominally healthy when sampled, though unrecorded immune exposures were likely. PCR primers comprised 60 Vbeta and 13 Jbeta primers. Libraries were prepared by immunoSEQ multiplex PCR; TCRdb keeps only in-frame clonotypes and omits some of them. In the table there are about 190,000 clones, about 87% of which are singletons. The chain links TRBV5-1 to TRBJ2-1, with 10 positions matching TRBD1. The receptor was isolated from a man aged 25 to 45 in good health and CMV-seronegative. Sequenced: PBMCs. CDR3 DNA sequence: TGCGCCAGCAGCTTGGTGGGGGGACAGGGGAGATACAATGAGCAGTTCTTC. Translating gives CASSLVGGQGRYNEQFF.